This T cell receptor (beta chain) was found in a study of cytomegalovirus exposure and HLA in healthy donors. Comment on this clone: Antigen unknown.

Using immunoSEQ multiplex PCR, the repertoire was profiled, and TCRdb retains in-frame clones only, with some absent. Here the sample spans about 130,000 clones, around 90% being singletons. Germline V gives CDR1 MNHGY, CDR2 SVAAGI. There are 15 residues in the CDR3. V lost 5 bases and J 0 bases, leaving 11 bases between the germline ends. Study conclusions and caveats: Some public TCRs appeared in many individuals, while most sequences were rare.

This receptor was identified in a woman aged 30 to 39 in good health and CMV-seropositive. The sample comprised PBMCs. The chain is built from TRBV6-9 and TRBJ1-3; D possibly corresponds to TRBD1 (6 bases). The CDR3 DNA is TGTGCCAGCAGTGGAGGACAGATCTCTGGAAACACCATATATTTT. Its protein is CASSGGQISGNTIYF.